The present TCR beta chain was sequenced within a study of early T cells in non-severe SARS-CoV-2 infection. Across the study: Unsorted whole-blood RNA was sequenced in bulk, leaving chains unpaired.

Points from the study as a whole: The matching step, a VDJdb search, favored anti-spike CD8 responses and missed private and CD4 specificities.

This clonotype has a handful of counts. Its specificity is unknown. The length of the CDR3 is 13 residues. Germline CDR1 MNHEY, CDR2 SMNVEV (reference sequence). The ends were cut back, 3 bases at V and 3 bases at J, with 8 bases in the middle. cDNA molecules, individually, were tagged with unique molecular identifiers. TCRdb called the 5' RACE reads again in MiXCR, with one record for every CDR3 protein. The top ten hold 6% to 7.5% of the sample, which has some 30,000 distinct CDR3 sequences, roughly 5.7% seen once. The chain employs TRBV27 and TRBJ1-1; D not certain. Sequences were obtained from whole blood. The sequence derives from an adult who was a healthcare worker with PCR-confirmed SARS-CoV-2 infection or an uninfected control (not recorded which). The CDR3 protein is CASSFTQYTEAFF. The CDR3 DNA reads as TGTGCCAGCAGTTTCACTCAATACACTGAAGCTTTCTTT.